This is a list of T cell receptor beta chains from one sample in a study of molecular identifiers for immune sequencing clone quantification. TCRdb independently ran MiXCR on the PCR reads; one entry per CDR3 protein. This sample has 400,000 to 600,000 distinct CDR3 sequences, with about a fifth found just once. Specimen: naive CD8+ T cells from blood, with Jurkat cell RNA spiked in. The receptors stem from a human donor in good health. Some libraries in this study had Jurkat cell RNA spiked in. CDR3s include the opening cysteine and the closing phenylalanine or tryptophan. A D gene is named only where the DNA matches it firmly. Expanded clones get a size class; other rows say once, few or many, or leave the size out.

clone_size	j_call	v_call	d_call	cdr3_aa	cdr3_nt
few	TRBJ1-1	TRBV30	NA	CAWSAMGAEAFF	TGTGCCTGGAGTGCCATGGGCGCTGAAGCTTTCTTT
NA	TRBJ2-1	TRBV6-2/TRBV6-3	NA	CASSYSSIAPYNEQFF	TGTGCCAGCAGTTACTCGTCGATAGCTCCCTACAATGAGCAGTTCTTC
many	TRBJ1-1	TRBV20-1	NA	CSARDLSEMNTEAFF	TGCAGTGCTAGAGATCTTTCGGAAATGAACACTGAAGCTTTCTTT
NA	TRBJ2-7	TRBV28	TRBD1	CASNPGQGFNYGYEQYF	TGTGCCAGCAATCCGGGACAGGGGTTTAATTATGGCTACGAGCAGTACTTC
many	TRBJ2-7	TRBV12-3/TRBV12-4	NA	CASSLSWGYEQYF	TGTGCCAGCAGTTTAAGTTGGGGTTACGAGCAGTACTTC
NA	TRBJ2-7	TRBV20-1	TRBD2	CSARDLLAGGSSYEQYF	TGCAGTGCTAGAGATCTGCTAGCGGGGGGGAGCTCCTACGAGCAGTACTTC
many	TRBJ2-5	TRBV9	NA	CASSVEGWETQYF	TGTGCCAGCAGCGTAGAAGGATGGGAGACCCAGTACTTC
NA	TRBJ2-7	TRBV12-3/TRBV12-4	TRBD2	CASRPGLAESYEQYF	TGTGCCAGCAGACCGGGACTAGCGGAATCCTACGAGCAGTACTTC
NA	TRBJ2-7	TRBV9	NA	CASSEGGSSYERYF	TGTGCCAGCAGCGAAGGAGGGAGCTCCTACGAGCGGTACTTC
NA	TRBJ2-7	TRBV20-1	TRBD2	CSARGGYSYEQYF	TGCAGTGCCCGGGGGGGCTACTCCTACGAGCAGTACTTC
NA	TRBJ2-7	TRBV27	NA	CASSLNYGRVYEQYF	TGTGCCAGCAGTTTAAATTACGGGAGAGTCTACGAGCAGTACTTC
NA	TRBJ2-2	TRBV7-6	NA	CASSAPHGGPTGELFF	TGTGCCAGCAGCGCCCCGCACGGGGGGCCAACCGGGGAGCTGTTTTTT
NA	TRBJ2-2	TRBV4-3	TRBD2	CASSQGFLAGGLYTGELFF	TGCGCCAGCAGCCAAGGCTTCCTAGCGGGAGGGCTGTACACCGGGGAGCTGTTTTTT
NA	TRBJ2-7	TRBV30	NA	CAWSWGRVDEQYF	TGTGCCTGGAGTTGGGGGCGGGTGGACGAGCAGTACTTC
few	TRBJ1-4	TRBV6-5	NA	CASSYSIRGNEKLFF	TGTGCCAGCAGTTACTCGATCAGGGGAAATGAAAAACTGTTTTTT
NA	TRBJ2-7	TRBV19	TRBD1	CASAVTGGGEQYF	TGTGCCAGTGCCGTTACAGGGGGCGGCGAGCAGTACTTC
many	TRBJ1-6	TRBV7-9	NA	CASSLSPVVDNSPLHF	TGTGCCAGCAGCTTATCGCCCGTGGTCGATAATTCACCCCTCCACTTT
few	TRBJ1-1	TRBV28	NA	CASNEGGTEAFF	TGTGCCAGCAACGAGGGTGGCACTGAAGCTTTCTTT
once	TRBJ2-7	TRBV11-2	NA	CASSLSPLGFEQYF	TGTGCCAGCAGCTTAAGTCCATTGGGGTTCGAGCAGTACTTC
many	TRBJ2-2	TRBV14	NA	CASSQVDAGELFF	TGTGCCAGCAGCCAAGTGGATGCCGGGGAGCTGTTTTTT
NA	TRBJ1-4	TRBV30	NA	CAWSPFTTNEKLFF	TGTGCCTGGAGCCCCTTTACAACTAATGAAAAACTGTTTTTT
many	TRBJ2-7	TRBV19	NA	CASSFLTADEQYF	TGTGCCAGCTCCTTCTTAACAGCAGACGAGCAGTACTTC
NA	TRBJ2-3	TRBV9	NA	CASSAEGQSTDTQYF	TGTGCCAGCAGCGCCGAAGGACAGAGCACAGATACGCAGTATTTT
few	TRBJ1-2	TRBV28	NA	CASSLWSGLEHTF	TGTGCCAGCAGTTTATGGTCAGGGTTAGAACACACCTTC
NA	TRBJ2-1	TRBV5-1	NA	CASSLLWADEQFF	TGCGCCAGCAGCTTGTTGTGGGCGGATGAGCAGTTCTTC
many	TRBJ1-4	TRBV19	NA	CASSMVRDTSSEKLFF	TGTGCCAGTAGTATGGTGAGAGACACCTCTTCGGAAAAACTGTTTTTT
NA	TRBJ2-3	TRBV11-2	NA	CACSLDLAFRLTSTDTQYF	TGTGCCTGCAGCTTAGATCTGGCCTTTAGGCTGACTAGCACAGATACGCAGTATTTT
many	TRBJ2-1	TRBV29-1	NA	CSVDTTGSWEEFF	TGCAGCGTTGACACGACAGGGTCCTGGGAGGAGTTCTTC
few	TRBJ2-7	TRBV27	TRBD2	CASSPILAGRSYEQYF	TGTGCCAGCAGTCCTATCCTAGCGGGTCGCTCCTACGAGCAGTACTTC
NA	TRBJ2-7	TRBV20-1	NA	CSARGSAFHKQYF	TGCAGTGCTAGAGGATCAGCATTCCACAAGCAGTACTTC
NA	TRBJ2-3	TRBV3-1	NA	CASSQWISSTDTQYF	TGTGCCAGCAGCCAATGGATTTCCAGCACAGATACGCAGTATTTT
few	TRBJ1-4	TRBV11-2	NA	CASSSWTGEKLFF	TGTGCCAGCAGCTCCTGGACGGGGGAAAAACTGTTTTTT
NA	TRBJ2-2	TRBV2	TRBD2	CAGRGTSGNTGELFF	TGTGCCGGCAGGGGGACTAGCGGAAACACCGGGGAGCTGTTTTTT
NA	TRBJ2-2	TRBV7-9	NA	CAGSLGLSGELFF	TGTGCCGGCAGCTTAGGCTTATCCGGGGAGCTGTTTTTT
many	TRBJ2-5	TRBV6-2/TRBV6-3	TRBD2	CASSFSTSGDQETQYF	TGTGCCAGCAGTTTCTCTACTAGCGGGGACCAAGAGACCCAGTACTTC
NA	TRBJ2-1	TRBV6-2/TRBV6-3	TRBD2	CASSYGGEGNEQFF	TGTGCCAGCAGTTACGGAGGGGAGGGCAATGAGCAGTTCTTC
NA	TRBJ1-2	TRBV29-1	NA	CSCFGEWLGGYTF	TGCAGCTGTTTCGGGGAATGGCTAGGAGGCTACACCTTC
once	TRBJ1-2	TRBV3-1	NA	CASSQDWAGRVYGYTF	TGTGCCAGCAGCCAAGATTGGGCAGGGAGGGTTTATGGCTACACCTTC
many	TRBJ2-3	TRBV6-5	NA	CASSLPGPGTTDTQYF	TGTGCCAGCAGTCTCCCCGGGCCCGGAACCACAGATACGCAGTATTTT
NA	TRBJ1-6	TRBV28	TRBD1	CASRAQGVSPPLHF	TGTGCCAGCAGGGCACAGGGGGTGAGTCCACCCCTCCACTTT
few	TRBJ2-3	TRBV3-1	NA	CASSQGLGIADTQYF	TGTGCCAGCAGCCAAGGTTTGGGCATTGCAGATACGCAGTATTTT
NA	TRBJ2-3	TRBV15	TRBD1	CATSRDGGQGASYTQYF	TGTGCCACCAGCAGAGATGGAGGACAGGGGGCATCTTATACGCAGTATTTT
NA	TRBJ2-7	TRBV7-2	NA	CASSQRDFYDNEQYF	TGTGCCAGCAGCCAAAGGGACTTTTATGACAACGAGCAGTACTTC
NA	TRBJ2-7	TRBV9	TRBD2	CASSAREGYGQYF	TGTGCCAGCAGCGCCCGGGAGGGCTACGGGCAGTACTTC
NA	TRBJ2-5	TRBV11-2	NA	CASSDKTDTVRFWEETQYF	TGTGCCAGCAGCGACAAAACGGACACCGTCCGGTTTTGGGAAGAGACCCAGTACTTC
many	TRBJ2-3	TRBV2	NA	CASMRVPDTQYF	TGTGCCAGCATGAGGGTTCCAGATACGCAGTATTTT